The rows below give T cell receptor beta chains drawn from one sample of a study of cytomegalovirus exposure and HLA in healthy donors. Using immunoSEQ multiplex PCR, the repertoire was profiled, and TCRdb retains in-frame clones only, with some absent. The table has about 180,000 clones, 76% seen once; the top ten hold about 2.5%. The material sequenced was PBMCs. The receptors derive from a woman in her twenties or thirties in good health and CMV-seropositive. The CDR3 runs from the conserved cysteine through the conserved F or W. A D gene is named only where the DNA matches it firmly. Expanded clones are given a class, and other clones once, few, many or no size at all.

cdr3_aa: CASSYGSTQYQETQYF
cdr3_nt: TGTGCCAGCAGTTACGGCTCGACTCAGTACCAAGAGACCCAGTACTTC
clone_size: -
d_call: -
v_call: TRBV6-5
j_call: TRBJ2-5

cdr3_aa: CASSDSRDSDNQPQHF
cdr3_nt: TGTGCCAGCAGTGACTCCAGGGACAGCGATAATCAGCCCCAGCATTTT
clone_size: -
d_call: TRBD1
v_call: TRBV6-4
j_call: TRBJ1-5

cdr3_aa: CATSRVGSTEAFF
cdr3_nt: TGTGCCACCAGCAGAGTAGGGAGCACTGAAGCTTTCTTT
clone_size: -
d_call: -
v_call: TRBV15
j_call: TRBJ1-1

cdr3_aa: CASSVWAGNSPLHF
cdr3_nt: TGTGCCAGCAGTGTTTGGGCGGGGAATTCACCCCTCCACTTT
clone_size: -
d_call: -
v_call: TRBV6-4
j_call: TRBJ1-6

cdr3_aa: CASSLEGQGNQPQHF
cdr3_nt: TGTGCCAGCAGTTTAGAGGGACAGGGCAATCAGCCCCAGCATTTT
clone_size: -
d_call: TRBD1
v_call: TRBV27
j_call: TRBJ1-5

cdr3_aa: CASSQEFEPITTNEKLFF
cdr3_nt: TGCGCCAGCAGCCAAGAGTTTGAGCCGATTACAACTAATGAAAAACTGTTTTTT
clone_size: -
d_call: -
v_call: TRBV4-3
j_call: TRBJ1-4

cdr3_aa: CASSFGLAGLSGELFF
cdr3_nt: TGTGCCAGCAGTTTCGGACTAGCGGGGCTGTCCGGGGAGCTGTTTTTT
clone_size: -
d_call: TRBD2
v_call: TRBV27
j_call: TRBJ2-2

cdr3_aa: CASSLAPGGNEKLFF
cdr3_nt: TGTGCCAGCAGCTTAGCCCCAGGGGGGAATGAAAAACTGTTTTTT
clone_size: -
d_call: TRBD1
v_call: TRBV7-9
j_call: TRBJ1-4

cdr3_aa: CASSFDISYEQYF
cdr3_nt: TGTGCCAGCAGCTTTGACATCTCCTACGAGCAGTACTTC
clone_size: -
d_call: -
v_call: TRBV7-9
j_call: TRBJ2-7

cdr3_aa: CASSQLRRSSTDTQYF
cdr3_nt: TGTGCCAGCAGCCAGTTACGGCGGTCTAGCACAGATACGCAGTATTTT
clone_size: -
d_call: -
v_call: TRBV11-2
j_call: TRBJ2-3

cdr3_aa: CAWTSASSYNEQFF
cdr3_nt: TGTGCCTGGACTAGCGCCAGCTCCTACAATGAGCAGTTCTTC
clone_size: -
d_call: -
v_call: TRBV30
j_call: TRBJ2-1

cdr3_aa: CASSKGGTSVAEQFF
cdr3_nt: TGTGCCAGCAGTAAAGGGGGGACTAGTGTTGCTGAGCAGTTCTTC
clone_size: -
d_call: TRBD2
v_call: TRBV5-6
j_call: TRBJ2-1

cdr3_aa: CASSATGQGFYGYTF
cdr3_nt: TGTGCCAGCAGCGCCACGGGACAGGGGTTCTATGGCTACACCTTC
clone_size: -
d_call: TRBD1
v_call: TRBV11-2
j_call: TRBJ1-2

cdr3_aa: CASSQGTSGGRYEQYF
cdr3_nt: TGTGCCAGCAGCCAAGGGACTAGCGGGGGGCGCTACGAGCAGTACTTC
clone_size: -
d_call: TRBD2
v_call: TRBV4-2
j_call: TRBJ2-7

cdr3_aa: CASSQGRSSYEQYF
cdr3_nt: TGCGCCAGCAGCCAAGGCCGGAGCTCCTACGAGCAGTACTTC
clone_size: -
d_call: -
v_call: TRBV4-3
j_call: TRBJ2-7

cdr3_aa: CASSPARDFKNIQYF
cdr3_nt: TGCGCCAGCAGCCCAGCCCGGGACTTCAAAAACATTCAGTACTTC
clone_size: -
d_call: -
v_call: TRBV5-1
j_call: TRBJ2-4

cdr3_aa: CASSLGGQGRGTQYF
cdr3_nt: TGTGCCAGCAGCTTAGGAGGACAGGGGCGCGGGACCCAGTACTTC
clone_size: -
d_call: TRBD1
v_call: TRBV13
j_call: TRBJ2-5

cdr3_aa: CATSIGIQSLEQYF
cdr3_nt: TGTGCCACCAGCATCGGGATTCAGAGTCTCGAGCAGTACTTC
clone_size: -
d_call: -
v_call: TRBV15
j_call: TRBJ2-7

cdr3_aa: CASSRGTEAFF
cdr3_nt: TGTGCCAGCAGCCGGGGGACGGAAGCTTTCTTT
clone_size: -
d_call: -
v_call: TRBV6-5
j_call: TRBJ1-1

cdr3_aa: CAISDQGLGNTIYF
cdr3_nt: TGTGCCATCAGTGACCAGGGGCTGGGAAACACCATATATTTT
clone_size: -
d_call: -
v_call: TRBV10-3
j_call: TRBJ1-3

cdr3_aa: CASSLDGVQGGNTIYF
cdr3_nt: TGTGCCAGCAGCTTAGACGGAGTTCAGGGTGGAAACACCATATATTTT
clone_size: once
d_call: -
v_call: TRBV11-2
j_call: TRBJ1-3

cdr3_aa: CASSLALAGAQETQYF
cdr3_nt: TGCGCCAGCAGCTTGGCATTAGCGGGGGCTCAAGAGACCCAGTACTTC
clone_size: -
d_call: TRBD2
v_call: TRBV5-1
j_call: TRBJ2-5

cdr3_aa: CASRDLGQETQYF
cdr3_nt: TGCGCCAGCCGGGACTTGGGTCAAGAGACCCAGTACTTC
clone_size: -
d_call: -
v_call: TRBV10-2
j_call: TRBJ2-5

cdr3_aa: CASLFRQGWDEQFF
cdr3_nt: TGTGCCAGTCTTTTCCGACAGGGTTGGGATGAGCAGTTCTTC
clone_size: -
d_call: TRBD1
v_call: TRBV2
j_call: TRBJ2-1

cdr3_aa: CASSGRTGGAEKLFF
cdr3_nt: TGTGCCAGCAGTGGCCGGACAGGGGGGGCTGAAAAACTGTTTTTT
clone_size: -
d_call: TRBD1
v_call: TRBV6-1
j_call: TRBJ1-4

cdr3_aa: CSAWTPGASYEQYF
cdr3_nt: TGCAGCGCCTGGACACCTGGGGCCTCCTACGAGCAGTACTTC
clone_size: -
d_call: -
v_call: TRBV29-1
j_call: TRBJ2-7

cdr3_aa: CASSENTDTQYF
cdr3_nt: TGTGCCAGCAGCGAGAACACAGATACGCAGTATTTT
clone_size: -
d_call: -
v_call: TRBV7-9
j_call: TRBJ2-3

cdr3_aa: CASSPRQTQNTEAFF
cdr3_nt: TGCGCCAGCAGCCCCCGACAGACACAGAACACTGAAGCTTTCTTT
clone_size: -
d_call: -
v_call: TRBV5-1
j_call: TRBJ1-1

cdr3_aa: CASSYSDGFNYGYTF
cdr3_nt: TGTGCCAGCAGCTACTCCGACGGGTTTAACTATGGCTACACCTTC
clone_size: few
d_call: -
v_call: TRBV7-3
j_call: TRBJ1-2

cdr3_aa: CASSPWTSGGEETQYF
cdr3_nt: TGCGCCAGCAGCCCATGGACCAGCGGGGGCGAAGAGACCCAGTACTTC
clone_size: -
d_call: TRBD2
v_call: TRBV4-1
j_call: TRBJ2-5

cdr3_aa: CAWSVRGNQPQHF
cdr3_nt: TGTGCCTGGAGTGTACGCGGGAATCAGCCCCAGCATTTT
clone_size: once
d_call: -
v_call: TRBV30
j_call: TRBJ1-5

cdr3_aa: CASSSRFGYTF
cdr3_nt: TGTGCCAGCAGTTCCAGGTTCGGCTACACCTTC
clone_size: few
d_call: -
v_call: TRBV6-5
j_call: TRBJ1-2

cdr3_aa: CASSQGRGWGQGSTEAFF
cdr3_nt: TGTGCCAGCAGCCAAGGACGAGGTTGGGGACAGGGGAGCACTGAAGCTTTCTTT
clone_size: -
d_call: TRBD1
v_call: TRBV11-2
j_call: TRBJ1-1

cdr3_aa: CATSRTPMNTEAFF
cdr3_nt: TGTGCCACCAGCAGAACACCAATGAACACTGAAGCTTTCTTT
clone_size: -
d_call: -
v_call: TRBV15
j_call: TRBJ1-1

cdr3_aa: CASRLRGSGGEPQHF
cdr3_nt: TGTGCCAGTAGGCTGAGGGGATCTGGCGGGGAGCCCCAGCATTTT
clone_size: -
d_call: -
v_call: TRBV19
j_call: TRBJ1-5

cdr3_aa: CASSISGLGGTDTQYF
cdr3_nt: TGTGCCAGTAGTATCAGCGGGTTAGGGGGCACAGATACGCAGTATTTT
clone_size: -
d_call: -
v_call: TRBV19
j_call: TRBJ2-3

cdr3_aa: CASSPYLGGDSTGNTIYF
cdr3_nt: TGCGCCAGCAGCCCCTACTTAGGGGGCGACTCAACTGGAAACACCATATATTTT
clone_size: -
d_call: TRBD1
v_call: TRBV4-1
j_call: TRBJ1-3

cdr3_aa: CASSGGGESYYNSPLHF
cdr3_nt: TGTGCCAGCAGCGGAGGGGGGGAGTCCTATTATAATTCACCCCTCCACTTT
clone_size: -
d_call: -
v_call: TRBV28
j_call: TRBJ1-6

cdr3_aa: CAISVAGGHEQYF
cdr3_nt: TGTGCCATCAGTGTAGCGGGGGGCCACGAGCAGTACTTC
clone_size: -
d_call: TRBD2
v_call: TRBV10-3
j_call: TRBJ2-7

cdr3_aa: CASSPGQGRSWLRTQYF
cdr3_nt: TGTGCCAGCAGTCCGGGACAGGGAAGGAGCTGGCTGAGGACCCAGTACTTC
clone_size: -
d_call: TRBD1
v_call: TRBV28
j_call: TRBJ2-5